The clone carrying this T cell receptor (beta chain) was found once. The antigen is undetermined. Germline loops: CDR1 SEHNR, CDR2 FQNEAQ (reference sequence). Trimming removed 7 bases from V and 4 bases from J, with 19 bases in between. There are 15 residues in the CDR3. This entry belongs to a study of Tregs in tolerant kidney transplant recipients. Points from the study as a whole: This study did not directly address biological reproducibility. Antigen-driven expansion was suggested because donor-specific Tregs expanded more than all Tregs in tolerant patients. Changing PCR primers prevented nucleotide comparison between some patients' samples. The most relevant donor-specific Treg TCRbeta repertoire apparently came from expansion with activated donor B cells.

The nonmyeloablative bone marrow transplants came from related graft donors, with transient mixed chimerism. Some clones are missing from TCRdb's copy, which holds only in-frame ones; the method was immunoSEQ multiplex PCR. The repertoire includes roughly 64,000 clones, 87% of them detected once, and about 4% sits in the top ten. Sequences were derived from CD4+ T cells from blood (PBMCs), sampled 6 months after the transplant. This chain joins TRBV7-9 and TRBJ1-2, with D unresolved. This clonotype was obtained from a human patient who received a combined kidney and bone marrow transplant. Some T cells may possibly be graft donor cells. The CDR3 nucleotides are TGTGCCAGCACCCCCATTGCGGGTCTTCGCTATGGCTACACCTTC. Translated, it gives CASTPIAGLRYGYTF.